This T cell receptor beta chain was retrieved from a study of identical twins (dated by TCRdb to the mid-2010s). Study-level background: To test whether fetal clonotypes persist, the study used deep sequencing on TCR alpha and beta repertoires from monozygotic twins, unrelated adults of various ages, and cord blood. To rule out contamination, replicate twin experiments were performed at different times with different library preparation protocols.

The library was prepared using 5' RACE. Sequencing took place on an Illumina HiSeq 2000. Template switching added a universal primer binding site, and the final cDNA carried a unique molecular identifier that allowed TCR cDNA molecules to be counted accurately. Specific primers in the conserved constant-segment region were used to synthesize first-strand cDNA for the TCR alpha and beta chains. To control for contamination, every cDNA library was double barcoded, receiving both a SMART-Mk sample barcode and Illumina barcodes. TruSeq adapter sequences along with Illumina sample barcodes were introduced in two successive PCR steps. The Illumina HiSeq platform was used with custom primers to sequence TCR alpha and beta cDNA libraries. The source study handled its data this way. MiGEC was used to process raw reads and extract unique molecular identifiers, and MiXCR was used to find CDR3 positions. Recombination models were inferred per individual with the repgenHMM and IGoR tools using an EM algorithm. Shared clonotypes were analyzed with the tcR package in R, and sharing was normalized by the product of cloneset sizes. To study raw recombination free of thymic and clonal selection effects, out-of-frame nonproductive sequences were analyzed. TCRdb applied fastp at Q25 and MiXCR to the public reads, then kept only in-frame beta chains. Under each unique CDR3 protein, matching rows form one entry showing the most common genes and DNA. TCRdb, rather than the study authors, made the V and J calls. The sample table shows some 560,000 distinct CDR3 sequences, and 9.6% are seen once. The top ten clones comprise roughly 3% of the sample.

Only healthy Caucasian donors were included. The twin cohort comprised three pairs of female monozygotic twins, all aged about 18 to 30 years. RNA for TCR libraries was isolated from peripheral blood mononuclear cells. In the case of this clonotype: No cognate antigen has been identified for it. The sample holds no much larger clone one base away, and base qualities are not on file.

The full study reports these points: Because the same donors could not be followed over many years, conclusions were based on cross-sectional statistical analysis. Zero-insertion analyses could be partly confounded by invariant T cells such as MAIT and iNKT, although diverse VJ usage argued against such confounding for most clonotypes. Out-of-frame TCR alpha sharing in monozygotic twins was systematically underestimated by recombination models, whereas sharing between unrelated individuals was in agreement with the recombination models. Compared with coincidental sharing between unrelated individuals, an excess of low generation-probability sequences was observed among out-of-frame TCR alpha sequences shared between twins. Excess twin sharing in beta out-of-frame sequences was weaker because fewer shared sequences lowered the signal-to-noise ratio. Fewer insertions were carried by abundant cord blood beta clonotypes; a weaker similar trend was observed in young adult naive repertoires, while no such trend was observed in memory repertoires.

The sample also formed part of further work on yellow fever vaccine responses in identical twins. The second study's paper adds: According to the authors, the vaccine-induced T cell response in identical twins seemed to be partly convergent and partly specific to each individual. The study precisely tracked vaccine-responding T cell clones in identical twins.

Sequenced sample: PBMCs. The clonotype originates from a woman in her late teens or twenties in good health.

For the CDR3, the sequence is CASRGSYYEQFF. In nucleotides, the sequence is TGTGCCAGCAGGGGGAGTTACTATGAGCAGTTCTTC. The chain is encoded by TRBV2 joined to TRBJ2-1; perhaps TRBD2 is the D gene, with 5 bases matching. Between the V and J ends, shortened by 6 bases and 8 bases respectively, the junction contains 11 bases. The germline V gene supplies CDR1 SNHLY and CDR2 FYNNEI. From its cysteine to its phenylalanine, the CDR3 spans 12 amino acids. Kept here is only the CDR3 DNA, which spans 36 bases and is read in frame from base 1.